This TCR beta chain was observed in a study of T cells after yellow fever vaccination. Across the study: Preparation of the low-cell-number fractions used SMART-Seq v4 Ultra Low Input.

This clonotype was observed many times. Its cognate antigen is unknown. Template-switching 5'RACE yielded the TCR cDNA; a universal primer site and UMIs were added in the process. TCRdb reanalysed the 5' RACE reads using MiXCR and keeps one entry per CDR3 protein. This sample carries around 310,000 distinct CDR3 sequences, about 4% of them seen once, and the ten largest clones take approximately 24%. CDR1 is SGHDT, CDR2 YYEEEE, per germline. The ends lost 2 bases at V and 1 base at J; junction bases unmatched: 9. The CDR3 spans 17 residues. Whole-study results and caveats: Peaking faster, on day 5 versus 15, the secondary response was nonetheless weaker. Detected again after the booster were most primary-vaccination clones, at approximately 95% CD4 and 88% CD8.

This TCR derives from a man aged 18 to 29 who received the YFV17D yellow fever vaccine. This chain uses TRBV5-6 with TRBJ1-1; 9 bases line up with TRBD1. The sequencing here drew on PBMCs, taken 5 days after the yellow fever booster vaccination. The DNA of the CDR3 is TGTGCCAGCAGCTTTGCCGGGACAGGGAGGGGGAACACTGAAGCTTTCTTT. Its protein is CASSFAGTGRGNTEAFF.